This is a list of T cell receptor beta chains from one sample in a study of T cells in Graves' hyperthyroidism and ophthalmopathy. TCRdb passed the multiplex PCR reads through MiXCR, listing each CDR3 protein once. This sample has a few hundred thousand distinct CDR3 sequences, with about 43% found just once. Sequencing was performed on peripheral blood or thyroid tissue (not recorded which). The receptors derive from a woman aged 18-30 years with Graves' hyperthyroidism. Both conserved end residues are trimmed from each CDR3. D genes are given only for firm matches.

cdr3_length: 13
v_call: TRBV6-6
d_call: -
cdr3_aa: ASSYRSGKNQPQH

cdr3_length: 11
v_call: TRBV20-1
d_call: TRBD2
cdr3_aa: SAMTSGTYEQY

cdr3_length: 16
v_call: TRBV7-9
d_call: -
cdr3_aa: ASSLALTGKGYNSPLH

cdr3_length: 12
v_call: TRBV7-9
d_call: TRBD2
cdr3_aa: ASSSAGGGGEQF

cdr3_length: 13
v_call: TRBV2
d_call: -
cdr3_aa: ASNLQGPQSYEQY

cdr3_length: 15
v_call: TRBV10-3
d_call: -
cdr3_aa: ATNLGGVAELNSPLH

cdr3_length: 11
v_call: TRBV29-1
d_call: -
cdr3_aa: SAGARGDTEAF

cdr3_length: 16
v_call: TRBV7-9
d_call: TRBD2
cdr3_aa: ASSLDSGSLSGANVLT

cdr3_length: 14
v_call: TRBV25-1
d_call: TRBD1
cdr3_aa: ASSPGQGLSTDTQY

cdr3_length: 12
v_call: TRBV7-2
d_call: -
cdr3_aa: ASSFGGSTGTQY

cdr3_length: 11
v_call: TRBV7-2
d_call: -
cdr3_aa: ASSPLRSGEQY

cdr3_length: 11
v_call: TRBV19
d_call: -
cdr3_aa: ASSRETANVLT

cdr3_length: 13
v_call: TRBV20-1
d_call: TRBD1
cdr3_aa: SARDSGTGGHEQY

cdr3_length: 12
v_call: TRBV25-1
d_call: -
cdr3_aa: ASSESANTGELF

cdr3_length: 15
v_call: TRBV25-1
d_call: -
cdr3_aa: ASSEFRVQQDNYGYT

cdr3_length: 12
v_call: TRBV7-9
d_call: TRBD1
cdr3_aa: ASSYQTGNYGYT

cdr3_length: 13
v_call: TRBV9
d_call: -
cdr3_aa: ASSPKVQGQETQY

cdr3_length: 11
v_call: TRBV7-2
d_call: TRBD1
cdr3_aa: ASSPQGMQPQH

cdr3_length: 12
v_call: TRBV24-1
d_call: -
cdr3_aa: ATSETQGSFDYT

cdr3_length: 13
v_call: TRBV13
d_call: -
cdr3_aa: ASSPDGGGGETQY

cdr3_length: 12
v_call: TRBV7-8
d_call: -
cdr3_aa: ASSLEHENTEAF

cdr3_length: 13
v_call: TRBV7-9
d_call: -
cdr3_aa: ASSQEGRGAREQY

cdr3_length: 12
v_call: TRBV20-1
d_call: TRBD1
cdr3_aa: SAPTGGFGNTIY

cdr3_length: 13
v_call: TRBV5-1
d_call: -
cdr3_aa: ASSFQGEGGYEQY

cdr3_length: 12
v_call: TRBV12-3/TRBV12-4
d_call: TRBD2
cdr3_aa: ASGWGGFSYEQY

cdr3_length: 13
v_call: TRBV7-2
d_call: TRBD2
cdr3_aa: ASSPTEREQETQY

cdr3_length: 11
v_call: TRBV29-1
d_call: TRBD2
cdr3_aa: SVEREDPYEQY

cdr3_length: 9
v_call: TRBV25-1
d_call: -
cdr3_aa: ASSLDSPPH

cdr3_length: 11
v_call: TRBV2
d_call: -
cdr3_aa: ASSQLDSDGYT

cdr3_length: 13
v_call: TRBV7-9
d_call: TRBD1
cdr3_aa: ASSSGQGTNQPQH

cdr3_length: 13
v_call: TRBV7-9
d_call: -
cdr3_aa: ASSPTTSNREKLF

cdr3_length: 13
v_call: TRBV7-2
d_call: -
cdr3_aa: ASSLGARRPLEQY

cdr3_length: 11
v_call: TRBV6-1
d_call: TRBD1
cdr3_aa: AGLDRGGTEAF

cdr3_length: 12
v_call: TRBV2
d_call: -
cdr3_aa: ASIPGLGNQPQH

cdr3_length: 12
v_call: TRBV2
d_call: -
cdr3_aa: ASSPPGGQEKLF

cdr3_length: 12
v_call: TRBV2
d_call: -
cdr3_aa: ASSGQVIEETQY

cdr3_length: 12
v_call: TRBV10-3
d_call: TRBD1
cdr3_aa: ATFTGGGSDGLF

cdr3_length: 15
v_call: TRBV2
d_call: TRBD2
cdr3_aa: ASSEGRVAGGLETQY

cdr3_length: 12
v_call: TRBV20-1
d_call: -
cdr3_aa: SARSSLRKETQY